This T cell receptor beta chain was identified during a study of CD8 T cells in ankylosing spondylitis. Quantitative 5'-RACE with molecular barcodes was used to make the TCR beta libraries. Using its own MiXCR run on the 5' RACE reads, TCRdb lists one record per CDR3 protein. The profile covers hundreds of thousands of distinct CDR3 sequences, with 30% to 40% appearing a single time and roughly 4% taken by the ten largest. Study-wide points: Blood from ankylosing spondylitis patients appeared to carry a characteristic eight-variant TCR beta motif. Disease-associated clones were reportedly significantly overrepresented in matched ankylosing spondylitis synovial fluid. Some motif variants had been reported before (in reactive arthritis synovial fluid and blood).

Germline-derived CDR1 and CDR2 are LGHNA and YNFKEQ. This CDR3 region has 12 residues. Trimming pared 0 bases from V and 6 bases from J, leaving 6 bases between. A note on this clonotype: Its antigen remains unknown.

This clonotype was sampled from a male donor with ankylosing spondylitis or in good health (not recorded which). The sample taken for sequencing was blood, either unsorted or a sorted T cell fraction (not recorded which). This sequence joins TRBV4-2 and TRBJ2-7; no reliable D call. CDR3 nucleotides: TGTGCCAGCAGCCAAGAAGGCGTCGAGCAGTACTTC. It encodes CASSQEGVEQYF.